Below, 6 T cell receptor beta chains from the same sample are listed, as sequenced in a study of beta chain features in type 1 diabetes. Study-wide results and caveats: Shortening of TCRB CDR3s, moderate but significant, appeared in all four CD4+ subsets of Type 1 diabetes patients.

The whole isolated RNA underwent reverse transcription, so sequencing captured expressed TCRB transcripts. TCRdb's copy holds only in-frame clones and misses some; the assay was immunoSEQ multiplex PCR. The sample records roughly 350,000 clones, 9.6% being singletons. Their cognate antigens are unknown. The specimen was central memory CD4+ T cells from blood. These receptors were collected from a man aged 25 to 40 with type 1 diabetes.

This clone was found a few times. The chain couples TRBV27 to TRBJ2-7; D remains unclear. V was trimmed by 3 bases and J by 2 bases, leaving 20 bases between them. Germline CDR1 is MNHEY and CDR2 is SMNVEV (reference sequence). There are 17 residues in the CDR3. CDR3 nucleotide sequence: TGTGCCAGCAGTTTCCGCATAAACCTCGGAGCCACCTACGAGCAGTACTTC. Translating it yields CASSFRINLGATYEQYF.

This clone was picked up a small number of times. The CDR3 nucleotides read TGTGCCAGCAGCTTGTTCCAGGGGATGGATCAGCCCCAGCATTTT. Translation gives CASSLFQGMDQPQHF. This rearrangement joins TRBV5-5 to TRBJ1-5, with a tentative D call TRBD1 (6 bases). V was shortened by 1 base and J by 5 bases, with 13 bases between the two germline ends. The CDR3 has 15 amino acids. The germline CDR1 and CDR2 sequences are SGHKS and YYEKEE (reference sequence). The whole variable domain, filled in from reference TRBV5-5 and TRBJ1-5, reads DAGVTQSPTHLIKTRGQQVTLRCSPISGHKSVSWYQQVLGQGPQFIFQYYEKEERGRGNFPDRFSARQFPNYSSELNVNALLLGDSALYLCASSLFQGMDQPQHFGDGTRLSIL.

The DNA of the CDR3 is TGTGCCAGCAGCGCCACGCCGGGAAGCTCCTACAATGAGCAGTTCTTC. It specifies CASSATPGSSYNEQFF. The V gene is TRBV9, the J gene TRBJ2-1; D perhaps matches TRBD2 (5 bases). V lost 3 bases, J lost 0 bases, and 13 bases lay in between. This CDR3 region has 16 residues. CDR1 and CDR2 (germline): SGDLS, YYNGEE. The full variable domain, in which reference TRBV9 and TRBJ2-1 provide the parts outside the CDR3, is DSGVTQTPKHLITATGQRVTLRCSPRSGDLSVYWYQQSLDQGLQFLIQYYNGEERAKGNILERFSAQQFPDLHSELNLSSLELGDSALYFCASSATPGSSYNEQFFGPGTRLTVL.

This clone was seen a handful of times. The J gene is TRBJ1-2, the V gene TRBV28, with TRBD1 matching over 7 bases. Germline CDR1 and CDR2: MDHEN and SYDVKM. V shed 4 bases and J 4 bases; nucleotides not matched to a gene: 12. The CDR3 spans 16 residues. The chain's CDR3 is CASSYSYRGPGYGYTF. CDR3 coding DNA: TGTGCCAGCAGTTATTCATACAGGGGACCGGGCTATGGCTACACCTTC.

The chain uses TRBV7-6 and TRBJ2-5; no firm D call. The J call could be wrong; TRBJ2-7 is a better fit for the DNA end. Germline loops: CDR1 SGHVS, CDR2 FNYEAQ. The CDR3 has 11 residues. The CDR3 spells CASSLVGEQYF. CDR3 coding DNA: TGTGCCAGCAGCTTAGTCGGCGAGCAGTACTTC.

This clone was counted at least ten times. V gene TRBV4-1 combines with J gene TRBJ2-5; TRBD1 aligns across 8 bases. The V gene's germline CDR1 is MGHRA and CDR2 YSYEKL. The junction had 8 bases not matched to a gene; V was cut back by 0 bases and J by 5 bases. This CDR3 spans 16 amino acids. The CDR3 here is CASSQDWAGGAETQYF. CDR3 bases: TGCGCCAGCAGCCAAGATTGGGCAGGGGGCGCGGAGACCCAGTACTTC.